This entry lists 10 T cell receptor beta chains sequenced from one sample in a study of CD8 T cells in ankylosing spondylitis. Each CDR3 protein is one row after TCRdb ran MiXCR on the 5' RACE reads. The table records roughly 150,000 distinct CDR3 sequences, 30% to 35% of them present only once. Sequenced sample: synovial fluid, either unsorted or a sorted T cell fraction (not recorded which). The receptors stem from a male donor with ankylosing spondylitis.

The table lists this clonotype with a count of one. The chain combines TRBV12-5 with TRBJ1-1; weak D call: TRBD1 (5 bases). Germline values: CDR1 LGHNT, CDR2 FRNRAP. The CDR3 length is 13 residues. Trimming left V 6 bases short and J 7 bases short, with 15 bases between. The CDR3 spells CASGSPWGGEAFF. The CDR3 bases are TGTGCTAGTGGGTCCCCTTGGGGGGGTGAAGCTTTCTTT.

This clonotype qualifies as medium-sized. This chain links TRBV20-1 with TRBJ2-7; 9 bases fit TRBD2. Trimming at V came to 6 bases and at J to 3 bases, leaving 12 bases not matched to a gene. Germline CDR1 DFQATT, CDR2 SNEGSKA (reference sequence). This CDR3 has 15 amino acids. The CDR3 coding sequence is TGCAGTGCGCTAAAACCGGGACTAGCTTTCTACGAGCAGTACTTC. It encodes CSALKPGLAFYEQYF.

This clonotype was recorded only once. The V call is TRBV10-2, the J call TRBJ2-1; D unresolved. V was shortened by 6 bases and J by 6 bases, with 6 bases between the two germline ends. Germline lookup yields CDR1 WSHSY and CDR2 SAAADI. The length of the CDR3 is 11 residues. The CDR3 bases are TGCGCCAGCAGGGTGGCCAATGAGCAGTTCTTC. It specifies CASRVANEQFF.

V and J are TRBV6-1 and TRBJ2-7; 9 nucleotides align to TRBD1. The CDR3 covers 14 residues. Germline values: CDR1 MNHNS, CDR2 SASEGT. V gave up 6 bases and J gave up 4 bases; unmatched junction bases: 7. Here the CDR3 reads CASRTGTGMYEQYF. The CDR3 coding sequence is TGTGCCAGCAGAACCGGGACAGGGATGTACGAGCAGTACTTC.

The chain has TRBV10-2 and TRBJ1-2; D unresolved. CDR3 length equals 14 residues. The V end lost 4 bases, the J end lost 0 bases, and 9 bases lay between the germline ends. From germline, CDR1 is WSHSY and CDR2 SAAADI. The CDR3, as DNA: TGCGCCAGCAGTGGAGGGCTTACTAACTATGGCTACACCTTC. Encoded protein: CASSGGLTNYGYTF.

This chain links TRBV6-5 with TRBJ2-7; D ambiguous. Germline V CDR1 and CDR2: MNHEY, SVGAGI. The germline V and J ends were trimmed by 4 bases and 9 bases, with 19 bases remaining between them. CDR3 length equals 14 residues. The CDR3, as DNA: TGTGCCAGCAGTTCCGGGCAGTCCCTCCTAGGGCAGTACTTC. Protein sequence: CASSSGQSLLGQYF.

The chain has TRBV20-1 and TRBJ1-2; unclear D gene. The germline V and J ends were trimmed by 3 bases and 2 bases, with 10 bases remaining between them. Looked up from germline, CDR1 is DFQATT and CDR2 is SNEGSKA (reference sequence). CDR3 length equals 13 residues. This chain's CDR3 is CSARHDLNYGYTF. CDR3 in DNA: TGCAGTGCTAGGCACGATTTAAACTATGGCTACACCTTC.

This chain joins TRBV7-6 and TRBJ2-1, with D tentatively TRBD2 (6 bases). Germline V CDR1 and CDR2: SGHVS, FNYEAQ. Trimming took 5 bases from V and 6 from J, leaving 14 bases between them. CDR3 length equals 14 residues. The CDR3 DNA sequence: TGTGCCAGCAGCGCCTACGGGACTTTCAATGAGCAGTTCTTC. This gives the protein CASSAYGTFNEQFF. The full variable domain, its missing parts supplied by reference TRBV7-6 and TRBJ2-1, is GAGVSQSPRYKVTKRGQDVALRCDPISGHVSLYWYRQALGQGPEFLTYFNYEAQQDKSGLPNDRFSAERPEGSISTLTIQRTEQRDSAMYRCASSAYGTFNEQFFGPGTRLTVL.

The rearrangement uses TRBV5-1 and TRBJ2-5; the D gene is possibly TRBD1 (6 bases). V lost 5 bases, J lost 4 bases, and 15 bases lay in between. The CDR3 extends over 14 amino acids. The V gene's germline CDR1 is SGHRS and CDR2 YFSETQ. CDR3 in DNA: TGCGCCAGCAGGGAAGGGGGACCTGGAGAGACCCAGTACTTC. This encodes CASREGGPGETQYF.

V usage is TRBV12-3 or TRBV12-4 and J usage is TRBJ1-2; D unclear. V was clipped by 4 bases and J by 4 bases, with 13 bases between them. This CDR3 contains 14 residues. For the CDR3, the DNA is TGTGCCAGCAGTTCAGGATTTGGGTCCTATGGCTACACCTTC. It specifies CASSSGFGSYGYTF.